These T cell receptor beta chains were read from a single sample in a study of T cell responses to AZD1222 COVID-19 vaccine. Here immunoSEQ multiplex PCR was the method, and the copy in TCRdb shows in-frame clones only, minus some. The repertoire holds around 70,000 clones, with about three quarters as singletons. The sequencing here drew on peripheral blood, taken on day 0 of AZD1222 vaccination. The receptors shown here come from an adult in good health. The CDR3 runs from the conserved cysteine through the conserved F or W. Fields, in order: J gene, clone size, D gene, V gene, CDR3 protein, CDR3 DNA. D genes are given only for firm matches. Only some rows state a clone size, as once, few, many or a class for expanded clones.

>TRBJ1-5|NA|NA|TRBV27
CASSSWGSQPQHF
TGTGCCAGCAGTTCCTGGGGCAGTCAGCCCCAGCATTTT
>TRBJ1-2|NA|NA|TRBV7-9
CASSLSLTANYGYTF
TGTGCCAGCAGCTTGTCCCTCACCGCTAACTATGGCTACACCTTC
>TRBJ1-6|NA|NA|TRBV7-9
CASSPGGAGVNSPLHF
TGTGCCAGCAGCCCGGGGGGGGCAGGGGTGAATTCACCCCTCCACTTT
>TRBJ1-2|NA|NA|TRBV28
CASSYTGFYGYTF
TGTGCCAGCAGTTATACAGGGTTCTATGGCTACACCTTC
>TRBJ1-2|NA|NA|TRBV10-3
CAISAELTGLYGYTF
TGTGCCATCAGTGCGGAGCTGACAGGTCTCTATGGCTACACCTTC
>TRBJ1-6|NA|TRBD1|TRBV7-2
CASSPGGYRFDSPLHF
TGTGCCAGCAGCCCAGGGGGGTACCGGTTTGATTCACCCCTCCACTTT
>TRBJ2-1|NA|TRBD2|TRBV7-9
CASSLGGGYNEQFF
TGTGCCAGCAGCTTAGGCGGGGGGTACAATGAGCAGTTCTTC
>TRBJ2-2|NA|TRBD1|TRBV27
CASSLSRTGIVTGELFF
TGTGCCAGCAGTTTATCTCGGACAGGGATAGTCACCGGGGAGCTGTTTTTT
>TRBJ1-2|NA|TRBD1|TRBV4-1
CASSPPGQFGYTF
TGCGCCAGCAGCCCGCCGGGACAGTTTGGCTACACCTTC
>TRBJ2-2|NA|NA|TRBV10-1
CARTGELKDTGELFF
TGCGCCAGAACGGGGGAGTTGAAGGACACCGGGGAGCTGTTTTTT
>TRBJ2-1|NA|TRBD2|TRBV5-1
CASSLPSGANNEQFF
TGCGCCAGCAGCTTGCCTAGCGGGGCTAACAATGAGCAGTTCTTC
>TRBJ2-5|few|NA|TRBV19
CASSIEGRGAGGYQETQYF
TGTGCCAGTAGTATCGAGGGCCGGGGCGCGGGTGGCTACCAAGAGACCCAGTACTTC
>TRBJ1-6|NA|NA|TRBV15
CATSGRGGRSPLHF
TGTGCCACCAGTGGGAGAGGGGGTAGATCACCCCTCCACTTT
>TRBJ2-7|NA|TRBD2|TRBV4-3
CASSQGRRGGYHEQYF
TGCGCCAGCAGCCAAGGGCGGCGGGGGGGCTACCACGAGCAGTACTTC
>TRBJ1-3|NA|NA|TRBV7-2
CASSLLSSGNTIYF
TGTGCCAGCAGCCTACTAAGCTCTGGAAACACCATATATTTT
>TRBJ1-1|NA|NA|TRBV10-3
CAISDPGGAENEAFF
TGTGCCATCAGTGACCCTGGTGGAGCAGAGAATGAAGCTTTCTTT
>TRBJ1-4|once|NA|TRBV3-1/TRBV3-2
CASSQVSGAGEKLFF
TGTGCCAGCAGCCAAGTTTCCGGGGCGGGTGAAAAACTGTTTTTT
>TRBJ1-5|NA|NA|TRBV5-5
CASSLVTESNQPQHF
TGTGCCAGCAGCTTGGTTACGGAAAGCAATCAGCCCCAGCATTTT
>TRBJ2-5|NA|NA|TRBV7-2
CASSFSGHQETQYF
TGTGCCAGCAGCTTCAGCGGGCACCAAGAGACCCAGTACTTC